In its sample, the clone carrying this T cell receptor (beta chain) was seen once. Its target is unknown. This sample is part of a study of cytomegalovirus exposure and HLA in healthy donors. Broader study findings: Among TCR sequences, most were rare, though some public TCRs appeared in many donors. In a later analysis, across HLA loci, associated TCR counts were highest for DRB1, lowest for HLA-C.

The donors, nominally healthy at sampling, likely had unrecorded immune exposures. Amplification used 60 Vbeta primers and 13 Jbeta primers. The repertoire was sequenced with immunoSEQ multiplex PCR; TCRdb's copy has only in-frame clones and lacks some. The sample shows about 180,000 clones, around 80% of them seen only once. The CDR3 spans 13 residues. V was pared by 2 bases and J by 6 bases, with 7 bases between. The germline gives CDR1 SGHVS, CDR2 FNYEAQ. This chain joins TRBV7-6 and TRBJ2-2; D gene unclear. Sample: PBMCs. The sequence derives from a girl aged 10 to 17 in good health and CMV-seropositive. This CDR3 is CASSLQLAGELFF. The DNA of the CDR3 is TGTGCCAGCAGCTTACAACTCGCCGGGGAGCTGTTTTTT. Supplemented by reference TRBV7-6 and TRBJ2-2, the full variable domain reads GAGVSQSPRYKVTKRGQDVALRCDPISGHVSLYWYRQALGQGPEFLTYFNYEAQQDKSGLPNDRFSAERPEGSISTLTIQRTEQRDSAMYRCASSLQLAGELFFGEGSRLTVL.